This TCR beta chain was sequenced for a study of cytomegalovirus exposure and HLA in healthy donors. Remarks on this clone: Antigen unknown.

CDR3 length: 15 amino acids. Germline CDR1 and CDR2: KGHSH and LQKENI. Deletions cut 0 bases from V and 4 bases from J, with 10 bases between. Notes on the study in general: V segments that were indistinguishable, TRBV6-2 and TRBV6-3 among them, were omitted from analysis. Accurate prediction of HLA-A and HLA-B alleles (for most subjects) was reportedly achieved from TCR beta sequences. As was reported, the classifier diagnosed cytomegalovirus status with high specificity and sensitivity.

PCR amplification relied on 60 Vbeta primers (plus 13 Jbeta primers). Assay used: immunoSEQ multiplex PCR; TCRdb lists only in-frame clones, some missing. Of roughly 200,000 clones listed, around 79% were seen once; the top ten hold 4.4%. The chain is built from TRBV18 and TRBJ2-1; possible D gene TRBD2, 5 bases. The receptor was derived from a woman aged 30 to 39 in good health and CMV-seropositive. Sequencing was carried out using PBMCs. DNA of the CDR3: TGTGCCAGCTCACCACCTTCACCGGGGTACAATGAGCAGTTCTTC. Its translation: CASSPPSPGYNEQFF. Using reference TRBV18 and TRBJ2-1 for the parts outside the CDR3, the full variable domain is NAGVMQNPRHLVRRRGQEARLRCSPMKGHSHVYWYRQLPEEGLKFMVYLQKENIIDESGMPKERFSAEFPKEGPSILRIQQVVRGDSAAYFCASSPPSPGYNEQFFGPGTRLTVL.